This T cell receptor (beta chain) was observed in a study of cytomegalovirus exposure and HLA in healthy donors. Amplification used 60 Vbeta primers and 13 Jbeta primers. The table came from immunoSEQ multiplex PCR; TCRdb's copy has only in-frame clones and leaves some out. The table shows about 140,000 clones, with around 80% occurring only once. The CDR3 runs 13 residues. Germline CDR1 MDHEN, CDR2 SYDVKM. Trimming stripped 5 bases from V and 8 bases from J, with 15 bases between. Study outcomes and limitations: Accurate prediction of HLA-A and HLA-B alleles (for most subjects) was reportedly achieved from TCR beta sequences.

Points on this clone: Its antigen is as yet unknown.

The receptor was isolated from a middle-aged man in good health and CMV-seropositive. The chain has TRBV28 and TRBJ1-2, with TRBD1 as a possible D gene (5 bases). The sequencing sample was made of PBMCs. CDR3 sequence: CASSTHRSGGYTF. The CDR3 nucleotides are TGTGCCAGCAGTACCCACAGATCAGGGGGCTACACCTTC.